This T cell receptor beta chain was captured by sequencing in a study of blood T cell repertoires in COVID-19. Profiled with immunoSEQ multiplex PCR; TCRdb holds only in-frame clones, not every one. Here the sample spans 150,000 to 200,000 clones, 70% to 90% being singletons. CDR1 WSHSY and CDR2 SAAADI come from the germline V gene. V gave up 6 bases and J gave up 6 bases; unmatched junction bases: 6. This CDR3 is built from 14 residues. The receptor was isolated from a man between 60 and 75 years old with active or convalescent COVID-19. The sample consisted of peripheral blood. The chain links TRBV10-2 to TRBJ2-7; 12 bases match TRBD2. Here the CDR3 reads CASRALAGGSEQYF. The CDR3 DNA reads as TGCGCCAGCAGGGCACTAGCGGGGGGCTCCGAGCAGTACTTC.